Listed below are T cell receptor beta chains from one sample, sequenced in a study of blood T cell repertoires in COVID-19. Using immunoSEQ multiplex PCR, the repertoire was profiled, and TCRdb retains in-frame clones only, with some absent. The sample records approximately 70,000 clones, around 87% being singletons. The sample consisted of peripheral blood. The receptors here all came from a man aged 50-60 years with active COVID-19. Both conserved end residues are part of each CDR3. The D gene is left open where the match is weak. Size values are once, few and many counts, or a class for expanded clones, and some rows have none.

size: NA; V: TRBV7-9; D: NA; J: TRBJ1-3; CDR3: CASSLVSSGNTIYF; DNA: TGTGCCAGCAGCTTAGTTAGCTCTGGAAACACCATATATTTT
size: once; V: TRBV7-2; D: NA; J: TRBJ1-3; CDR3: CASSFSGNGLSGNTIYF; DNA: TGTGCCAGCAGCTTCTCAGGAAACGGACTCTCTGGAAACACCATATATTTT
size: NA; V: TRBV7-8; D: NA; J: TRBJ2-3; CDR3: CASSLTAGNMDTQYF; DNA: TGTGCCAGCAGCTTAACGGCAGGGAATATGGATACGCAGTATTTT
size: NA; V: TRBV7-3; D: NA; J: TRBJ2-3; CDR3: CASSQAGTDTQYF; DNA: TGTGCCAGCAGCCAGGCAGGGACAGATACGCAGTATTTT
size: NA; V: TRBV2; D: TRBD2; J: TRBJ2-5; CDR3: CASSPTSGGQETQYF; DNA: TGTGCCAGCAGCCCTACTAGCGGGGGGCAAGAGACCCAGTACTTC
size: NA; V: TRBV30; D: TRBD2; J: TRBJ2-1; CDR3: CAWDSGRTDEQFF; DNA: TGTGCCTGGGATAGCGGGAGAACGGATGAGCAGTTCTTC
size: NA; V: TRBV7-8; D: TRBD2; J: TRBJ2-2; CDR3: CASSLAGGPSTGELFF; DNA: TGTGCCAGCAGCTTAGCGGGAGGGCCATCCACCGGGGAGCTGTTTTTT
size: NA; V: TRBV5-1; D: TRBD2; J: TRBJ2-1; CDR3: CASSLTSGGTYNEQFF; DNA: TGCGCCAGCAGCTTGACTAGCGGGGGGACCTACAATGAGCAGTTCTTC
size: NA; V: TRBV20-1; D: NA; J: TRBJ1-1; CDR3: CSLLAGTEAFF; DNA: TGCAGCTTACTTGCCGGGACTGAAGCTTTCTTT
size: once; V: TRBV7-6; D: TRBD1; J: TRBJ2-7; CDR3: CASSSQITGTGDHEQYF; DNA: TGTGCCAGCAGCTCGCAGATTACCGGGACAGGGGACCACGAGCAGTACTTC
size: few; V: TRBV6-1; D: NA; J: TRBJ2-7; CDR3: CASSEAQLAYYYEQYF; DNA: TGTGCCAGCAGTGAAGCTCAACTAGCATATTACTACGAGCAGTACTTC
size: NA; V: TRBV3-1/TRBV3-2; D: TRBD2; J: TRBJ2-3; CDR3: CASSQIPSGRRTDTQYF; DNA: TGTGCCAGCAGCCAAATCCCTAGCGGGAGGCGAACAGATACGCAGTATTTT
size: NA; V: TRBV5-1; D: TRBD1; J: TRBJ2-4; CDR3: CASSWGTGQGNIQYF; DNA: TGCGCCAGCAGTTGGGGGACAGGGCAAGGAAACATTCAGTACTTC
size: NA; V: TRBV7-2; D: TRBD2; J: TRBJ2-1; CDR3: CASSLGGGTEQFF; DNA: TGTGCCAGCAGCTTAGGGGGGGGAACTGAGCAGTTCTTC
size: NA; V: TRBV12-3/TRBV12-4; D: TRBD1; J: TRBJ2-1; CDR3: CASSPGQGRQFF; DNA: TGTGCCAGCAGCCCCGGACAGGGGAGGCAGTTCTTC
size: NA; V: TRBV28; D: TRBD2; J: TRBJ2-7; CDR3: CASSLESGMPYEQYF; DNA: TGTGCCAGCAGTTTAGAAAGCGGGATGCCCTACGAGCAGTACTTC
size: NA; V: TRBV29-1; D: NA; J: TRBJ1-1; CDR3: CSVDRGPEAFF; DNA: TGCAGCGTTGACAGGGGCCCTGAAGCTTTCTTT
size: NA; V: TRBV6-2/TRBV6-3; D: NA; J: TRBJ1-1; CDR3: CASNPGGGTEAFF; DNA: TGTGCCAGCAACCCTGGCGGAGGCACTGAAGCTTTCTTT
size: NA; V: TRBV2; D: NA; J: TRBJ2-1; CDR3: CASTRTTRDNEQFF; DNA: TGTGCCAGCACCAGGACCACCAGGGACAATGAGCAGTTCTTC
size: NA; V: TRBV4-1; D: TRBD1; J: TRBJ2-5; CDR3: CASSRQDRGNVQTQYF; DNA: TGCGCCAGCAGCCGTCAGGACAGGGGGAATGTCCAGACCCAGTACTTC
size: NA; V: TRBV6-5; D: NA; J: TRBJ2-3; CDR3: CASMELAQDTQYF; DNA: TGTGCCAGCATGGAGTTAGCCCAAGATACGCAGTATTTT
size: NA; V: TRBV6-5; D: TRBD2; J: TRBJ2-7; CDR3: CASRTSGSTEQYF; DNA: TGTGCCAGCAGGACTAGCGGGAGTACCGAGCAGTACTTC
size: NA; V: TRBV4-2; D: NA; J: TRBJ2-5; CDR3: CASSQGLRETQYF; DNA: TGTGCCAGCAGCCAAGGACTCCGAGAGACCCAGTACTTC
size: NA; V: TRBV5-1; D: NA; J: TRBJ2-3; CDR3: CASSSDGGGTQYF; DNA: TGCGCCAGCAGCTCTGACGGGGGAGGTACGCAGTATTTT
size: few; V: TRBV19; D: NA; J: TRBJ1-1; CDR3: CASSSRYDGTEAFF; DNA: TGTGCCAGTAGTAGCAGATACGACGGGACTGAAGCTTTCTTT
size: NA; V: TRBV28; D: NA; J: TRBJ1-5; CDR3: CASSFPSVSNQPQHF; DNA: TGTGCCAGCAGTTTCCCCTCAGTTAGCAATCAGCCCCAGCATTTT
size: NA; V: TRBV19; D: NA; J: TRBJ2-4; CDR3: CASSNPGAKNIQYF; DNA: TGTGCCAGTAGTAATCCAGGAGCCAAAAACATTCAGTACTTC
size: NA; V: TRBV21-1; D: NA; J: TRBJ1-2; CDR3: CASSKQNRVHYTF; DNA: TGTGCCAGCAGCAAGCAAAACAGGGTGCACTACACCTTC
size: once; V: TRBV5-1; D: NA; J: TRBJ2-3; CDR3: CASSLGADTDTQYF; DNA: TGCGCCAGCAGCTTGGGGGCAGACACAGATACGCAGTATTTT
size: few; V: TRBV5-1; D: TRBD1; J: TRBJ1-5; CDR3: CASSWAPTGNNQPQHF; DNA: TGCGCCAGCAGCTGGGCCCCGACAGGGAACAATCAGCCCCAGCATTTT
size: NA; V: TRBV27; D: TRBD2; J: TRBJ2-3; CDR3: CASTSGTSRTDTQYF; DNA: TGTGCCAGCACCTCCGGGACTAGCCGCACAGATACGCAGTATTTT
size: NA; V: TRBV5-8; D: NA; J: TRBJ1-2; CDR3: CASSLEVSANYGYTF; DNA: TGTGCCAGCAGCTTGGAGGTCAGCGCTAACTATGGCTACACCTTC
size: NA; V: TRBV6-1; D: TRBD1; J: TRBJ2-3; CDR3: CASSDRTGWFVNTQYF; DNA: TGTGCCAGCAGTGACCGGACAGGGTGGTTTGTAAATACGCAGTATTTT
size: NA; V: TRBV6-4; D: TRBD2; J: TRBJ2-1; CDR3: CASSDSSSGGPNEQFF; DNA: TGTGCCAGCAGTGACTCTTCTAGCGGGGGGCCCAATGAGCAGTTCTTC
size: NA; V: TRBV5-1; D: NA; J: TRBJ2-5; CDR3: CASRQGLGQETQYF; DNA: TGCGCCAGCAGACAGGGCCTTGGCCAAGAGACCCAGTACTTC
size: NA; V: TRBV7-9; D: NA; J: TRBJ2-3; CDR3: CASSTTSDTQYF; DNA: TGTGCCAGCAGCACAACGTCAGATACGCAGTATTTT
size: NA; V: TRBV29-1; D: TRBD2; J: TRBJ2-1; CDR3: CSVVGTSGGYNEQFF; DNA: TGCAGCGTTGTGGGGACTAGCGGGGGTTACAATGAGCAGTTCTTC
size: NA; V: TRBV20-1; D: NA; J: TRBJ2-6; CDR3: CSASLEGANVLTF; DNA: TGCAGTGCTAGTCTAGAGGGGGCCAACGTCCTGACTTTC
size: NA; V: TRBV19; D: NA; J: TRBJ1-5; CDR3: CASSTENRRTQPQHF; DNA: TGTGCCAGTAGTACTGAGAACCGAAGGACACAGCCCCAGCATTTT
size: NA; V: TRBV30; D: NA; J: TRBJ1-5; CDR3: CAWSVQGEQPQHF; DNA: TGTGCCTGGAGTGTACAGGGCGAACAGCCCCAGCATTTT
size: NA; V: TRBV7-8; D: TRBD2; J: TRBJ2-1; CDR3: CASSSPLAGGVYNEQFF; DNA: TGTGCCAGCAGCTCCCCCCTAGCGGGAGGGGTCTACAATGAGCAGTTCTTC
size: NA; V: TRBV5-1; D: TRBD1; J: TRBJ1-3; CDR3: CASSLAQGEDTIYF; DNA: TGCGCCAGCAGCTTGGCACAGGGGGAGGACACCATATATTTT
size: NA; V: TRBV28; D: TRBD1; J: TRBJ1-1; CDR3: CASSSVGDRGRGTEAFF; DNA: TGTGCCAGCAGTTCCGTAGGGGACAGGGGGCGAGGAACTGAAGCTTTCTTT
size: NA; V: TRBV11-3; D: NA; J: TRBJ2-6; CDR3: CASSLAPGQGSYSGANVLTF; DNA: TGTGCCAGCAGCTTAGCGCCGGGTCAGGGGTCCTACTCTGGGGCCAACGTCCTGACTTTC
size: NA; V: TRBV11-2; D: TRBD1; J: TRBJ2-3; CDR3: CASSSNLGQGPDTQYF; DNA: TGTGCCAGCAGCTCAAACCTGGGACAGGGGCCAGATACGCAGTATTTT
size: NA; V: TRBV18; D: TRBD1; J: TRBJ1-4; CDR3: CASSPPGTANEKLFF; DNA: TGTGCCAGCTCACCACCCGGGACAGCTAATGAAAAACTGTTTTTT
size: NA; V: TRBV30; D: TRBD1; J: TRBJ2-5; CDR3: CAWSHLYMGQHLETQYF; DNA: TGTGCCTGGAGTCACCTGTACATGGGACAGCATCTAGAGACCCAGTACTTC
size: NA; V: TRBV6-6; D: NA; J: TRBJ1-6; CDR3: CASSYSGDSNSPLHF; DNA: TGTGCCAGCAGTTACTCAGGGGATAGTAATTCACCCCTCCACTTT
size: NA; V: TRBV6-5; D: TRBD1; J: TRBJ2-1; CDR3: CASSSYRGRGNGEQFF; DNA: TGTGCCAGCAGTTCTTACAGGGGCCGGGGCAATGGTGAGCAGTTCTTC
size: NA; V: TRBV11-2; D: TRBD1; J: TRBJ1-1; CDR3: CASRRGQGAPGTEAFF; DNA: TGTGCCAGCAGGAGGGGCCAGGGGGCACCGGGTACTGAAGCTTTCTTT
size: NA; V: TRBV5-6; D: NA; J: TRBJ2-7; CDR3: CASSPRGPEQYF; DNA: TGTGCCAGCAGCCCCCGGGGTCCCGAGCAGTACTTC
size: NA; V: TRBV10-3; D: TRBD1; J: TRBJ1-2; CDR3: CAIRTDRGQGYGYTF; DNA: TGTGCCATCAGGACTGACAGGGGGCAAGGCTATGGCTACACCTTC
size: NA; V: TRBV6-2/TRBV6-3; D: NA; J: TRBJ1-6; CDR3: CASSRVNSPLHF; DNA: TGTGCCAGCAGCAGAGTTAATTCACCCCTCCACTTT
size: NA; V: TRBV6-5; D: TRBD2; J: TRBJ2-1; CDR3: CASSYVSGRAREQFF; DNA: TGTGCCAGCAGTTACGTCAGCGGGAGGGCTCGGGAGCAGTTCTTC
size: NA; V: TRBV7-2; D: TRBD2; J: TRBJ2-3; CDR3: CASSLGRGLAGDTQYF; DNA: TGTGCCAGCAGCTTGGGTCGAGGGCTAGCGGGAGATACGCAGTATTTT